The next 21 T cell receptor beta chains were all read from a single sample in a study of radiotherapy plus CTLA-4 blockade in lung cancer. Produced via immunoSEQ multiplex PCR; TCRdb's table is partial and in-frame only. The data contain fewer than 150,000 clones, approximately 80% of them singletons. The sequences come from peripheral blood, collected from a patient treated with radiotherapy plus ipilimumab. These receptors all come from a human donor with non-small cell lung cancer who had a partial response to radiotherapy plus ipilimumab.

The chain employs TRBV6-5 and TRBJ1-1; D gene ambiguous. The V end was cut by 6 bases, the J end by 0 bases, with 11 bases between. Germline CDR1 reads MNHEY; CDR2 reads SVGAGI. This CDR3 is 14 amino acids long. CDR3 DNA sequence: TGTGCCAGCAGCCCAACATTCATGAACACTGAAGCTTTCTTT. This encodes CASSPTFMNTEAFF.

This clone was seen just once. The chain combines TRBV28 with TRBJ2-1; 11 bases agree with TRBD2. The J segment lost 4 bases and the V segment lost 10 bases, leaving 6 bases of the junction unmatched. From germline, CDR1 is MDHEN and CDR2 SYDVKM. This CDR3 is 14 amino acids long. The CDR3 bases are TGTGCCACCCAGGGACTAGCGGCTTACAATGAGCAGTTCTTC. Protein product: CATQGLAAYNEQFF.

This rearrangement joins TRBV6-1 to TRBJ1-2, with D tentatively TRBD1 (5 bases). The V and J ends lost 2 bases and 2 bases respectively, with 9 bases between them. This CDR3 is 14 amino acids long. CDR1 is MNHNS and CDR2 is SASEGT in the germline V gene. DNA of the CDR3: TGTGCCAGCAGTGAAAGGACACAAAACTATGGCTACACCTTC. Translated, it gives CASSERTQNYGYTF.

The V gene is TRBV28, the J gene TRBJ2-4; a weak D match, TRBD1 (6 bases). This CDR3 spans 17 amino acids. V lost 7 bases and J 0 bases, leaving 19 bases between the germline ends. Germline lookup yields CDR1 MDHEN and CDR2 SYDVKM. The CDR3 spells CASTSPPRGIAKNIQYF. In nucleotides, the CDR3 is TGTGCCAGCACCTCACCCCCCAGGGGCATAGCCAAAAACATTCAGTACTTC.

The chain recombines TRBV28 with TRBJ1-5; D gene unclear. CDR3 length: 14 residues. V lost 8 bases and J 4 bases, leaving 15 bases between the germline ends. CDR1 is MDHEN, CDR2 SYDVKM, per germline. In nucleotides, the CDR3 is TGTGCCAGCTCTAATAGTGAATGGAATCAGCCCCAGCATTTT. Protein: CASSNSEWNQPQHF.

The CDR3 sequence is CASVSTSGRWEQFF. Written as DNA, the CDR3 is TGTGCCAGCGTTTCGACTAGCGGGAGATGGGAGCAGTTCTTC. The chain couples TRBV7-2 to TRBJ2-1, with 12 bases that match TRBD2. In germline, CDR1 is SGHTA, CDR2 FQGNSA. Unmatched junction bases numbered 9, after V lost 8 bases and J lost 10 bases. The CDR3 runs to 14 residues.

The CDR3 DNA sequence: TGTGCCAGCAGTGCGAGGGGGGGTGACAGGGGCGAAGCTTTCTTT. It specifies CASSARGGDRGEAFF. The chain joins TRBV2 to TRBJ1-1; 8 bases align to TRBD1. This CDR3 region has 15 residues. The germline V gene encodes CDR1 SNHLY and CDR2 FYNNEI. V dropped 4 bases and J dropped 8; count of bases not matched to a gene: 12.

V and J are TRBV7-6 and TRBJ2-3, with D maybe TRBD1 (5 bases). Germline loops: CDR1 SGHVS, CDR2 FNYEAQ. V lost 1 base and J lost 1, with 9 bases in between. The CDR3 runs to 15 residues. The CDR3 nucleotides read TGTGCCAGCAGCTTAGGGCAGGGTGGCACAGATACGCAGTATTTT. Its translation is CASSLGQGGTDTQYF.

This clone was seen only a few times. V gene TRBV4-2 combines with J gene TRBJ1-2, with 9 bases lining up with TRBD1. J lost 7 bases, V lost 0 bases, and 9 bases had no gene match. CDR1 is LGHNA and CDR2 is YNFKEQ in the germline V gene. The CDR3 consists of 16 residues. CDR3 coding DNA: TGTGCCAGCAGCCAAGAGAGACAGGGGGTACGTCGTGGCTACACCTTC. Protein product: CASSQERQGVRRGYTF.

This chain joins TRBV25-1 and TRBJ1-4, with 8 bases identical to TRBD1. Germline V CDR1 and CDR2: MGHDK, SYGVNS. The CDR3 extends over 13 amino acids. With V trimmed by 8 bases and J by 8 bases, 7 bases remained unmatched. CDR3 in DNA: TGTGCCAGCGAGGGACAGGTGGTGGAAAAACTGTTTTTT. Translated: CASEGQVVEKLFF.

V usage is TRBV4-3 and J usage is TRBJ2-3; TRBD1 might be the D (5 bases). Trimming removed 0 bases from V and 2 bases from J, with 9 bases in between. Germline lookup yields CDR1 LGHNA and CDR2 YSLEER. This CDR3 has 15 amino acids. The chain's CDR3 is CASSQEAGFTDTQYF. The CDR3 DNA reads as TGCGCCAGCAGCCAAGAAGCAGGGTTCACAGATACGCAGTATTTT.

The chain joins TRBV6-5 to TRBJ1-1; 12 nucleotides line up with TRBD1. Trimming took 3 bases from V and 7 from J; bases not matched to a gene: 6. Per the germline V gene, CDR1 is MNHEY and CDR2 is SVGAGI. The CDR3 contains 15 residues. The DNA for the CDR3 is TGTGCCAGCAGTTATCGGGGACAGGGGGCGTTTGAAGCTTTCTTT. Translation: CASSYRGQGAFEAFF.

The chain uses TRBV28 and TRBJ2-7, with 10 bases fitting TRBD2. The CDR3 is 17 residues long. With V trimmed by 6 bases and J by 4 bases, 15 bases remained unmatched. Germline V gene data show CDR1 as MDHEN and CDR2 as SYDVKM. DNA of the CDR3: TGTGCCAGCAGCACCTCCGGACTAGCGGCAACCACTTACGAGCAGTACGTC. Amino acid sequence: CASSTSGLAATTYEQYV.

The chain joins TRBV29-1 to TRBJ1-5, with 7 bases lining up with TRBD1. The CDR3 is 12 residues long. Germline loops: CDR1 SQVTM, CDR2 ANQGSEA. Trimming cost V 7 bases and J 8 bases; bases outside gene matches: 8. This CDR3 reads CSARDSTEPQHF. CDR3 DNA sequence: TGCAGCGCTCGGGACAGCACAGAGCCCCAGCATTTT.

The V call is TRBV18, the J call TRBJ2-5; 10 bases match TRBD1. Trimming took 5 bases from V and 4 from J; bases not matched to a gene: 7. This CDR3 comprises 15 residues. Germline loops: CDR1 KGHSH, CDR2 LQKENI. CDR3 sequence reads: CASSKDRGPRETQYF. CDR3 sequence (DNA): TGTGCCAGCTCAAAAGACAGGGGGCCTAGAGAGACCCAGTACTTC.

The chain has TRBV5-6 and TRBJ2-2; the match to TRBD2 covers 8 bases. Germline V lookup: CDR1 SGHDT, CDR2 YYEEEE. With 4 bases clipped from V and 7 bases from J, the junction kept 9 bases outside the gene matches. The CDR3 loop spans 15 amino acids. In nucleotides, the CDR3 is TGTGCCAGCAGCCCCGGGACTAGTCCTAGCGGGGAGCTGTTTTTT. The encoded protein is CASSPGTSPSGELFF.

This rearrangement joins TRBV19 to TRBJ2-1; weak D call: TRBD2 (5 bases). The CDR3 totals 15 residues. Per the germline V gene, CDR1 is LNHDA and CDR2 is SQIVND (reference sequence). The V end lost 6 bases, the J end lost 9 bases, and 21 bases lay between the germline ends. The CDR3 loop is CASRDGDLPRGEQFF. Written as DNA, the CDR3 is TGTGCCAGTAGGGATGGCGACCTCCCACGGGGTGAGCAGTTCTTC.

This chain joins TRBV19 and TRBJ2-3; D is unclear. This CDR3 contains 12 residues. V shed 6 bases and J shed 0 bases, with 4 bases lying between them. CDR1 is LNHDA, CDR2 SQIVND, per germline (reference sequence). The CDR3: CASRESTDTQYF. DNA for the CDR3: TGTGCCAGTAGGGAGAGCACAGATACGCAGTATTTT.

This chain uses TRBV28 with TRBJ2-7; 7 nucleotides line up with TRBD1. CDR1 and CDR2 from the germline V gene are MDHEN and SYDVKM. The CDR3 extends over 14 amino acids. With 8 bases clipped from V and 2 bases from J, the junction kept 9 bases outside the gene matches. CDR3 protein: CASGDWDSPYEQYF. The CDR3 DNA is TGTGCCAGCGGCGATTGGGACAGTCCCTACGAGCAGTACTTC.

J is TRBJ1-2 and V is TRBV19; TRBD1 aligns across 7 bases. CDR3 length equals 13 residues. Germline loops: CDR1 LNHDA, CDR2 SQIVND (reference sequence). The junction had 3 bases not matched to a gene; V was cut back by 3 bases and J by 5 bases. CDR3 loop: CASSIDREYGYTF. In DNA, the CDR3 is TGTGCCAGTAGTATCGACAGGGAGTATGGCTACACCTTC.

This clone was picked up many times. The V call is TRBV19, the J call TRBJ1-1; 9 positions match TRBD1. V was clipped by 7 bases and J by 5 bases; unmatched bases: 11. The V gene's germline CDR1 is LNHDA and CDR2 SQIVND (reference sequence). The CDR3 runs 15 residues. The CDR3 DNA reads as TGTGCCAGTACCTCCATCGGGACAGGGAATACTGAAGCTTTCTTT. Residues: CASTSIGTGNTEAFF. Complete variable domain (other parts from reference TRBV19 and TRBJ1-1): DGGITQSPKYLFRKEGQNVTLSCEQNLNHDAMYWYRQDPGQGLRLIYYSQIVNDFQKGDIAEGYSVSREKKESFPLTVTSAQKNPTAFYLCASTSIGTGNTEAFFGQGTRLTVV.